A few counts support the clone carrying this T cell receptor beta chain. As yet, its antigen is unknown. The sample originates from a study of beta chain features in type 1 diabetes. Study results and caveats: Naive, central memory and Treg TCRB repertoires seemed to resemble each other more closely in patients than they did in healthy donors.

This CDR3 region has 15 residues. J lost 1 base, V lost 5 bases, and 8 bases had no gene match. The germline V gene has CDR1 SQVTM and CDR2 ANQGSEA. TCRB transcripts that were expressed got sequenced, as all of the isolated RNA had been reverse transcribed. Repertoires were generated with immunoSEQ multiplex PCR, while TCRdb's copy carries only in-frame clones and drops some. The sample shows under 550,000 clones, 11% of them seen only once. Sorted CD4+ subsets: naive, central memory, regulatory, stem cell-like memory (CD45RO/CCR7/CD25/CD127/CD95/CD27 panel). The source is a woman between 18 and 29 years old in good health. V and J are TRBV29-1 and TRBJ1-2; 9 bases line up with TRBD1. The sequencing sample was made of naive CD4+ T cells from blood. CDR3 nucleotides: TGCAGCGTTTCCCGGACAGGGGAAATTAACTATGGCTACACCTTC. Translated: CSVSRTGEINYGYTF. The variable domain in full, completed from reference TRBV29-1 and TRBJ1-2, reads SAVISQKPSRDICQRGTSLTIQCQVDSQVTMMFWYRQQPGQSLTLIATANQGSEATYESGFVIDKFPISRPNLTFSTLTVSNMSPEDSSIYLCSVSRTGEINYGYTFGSGTRLTVV.